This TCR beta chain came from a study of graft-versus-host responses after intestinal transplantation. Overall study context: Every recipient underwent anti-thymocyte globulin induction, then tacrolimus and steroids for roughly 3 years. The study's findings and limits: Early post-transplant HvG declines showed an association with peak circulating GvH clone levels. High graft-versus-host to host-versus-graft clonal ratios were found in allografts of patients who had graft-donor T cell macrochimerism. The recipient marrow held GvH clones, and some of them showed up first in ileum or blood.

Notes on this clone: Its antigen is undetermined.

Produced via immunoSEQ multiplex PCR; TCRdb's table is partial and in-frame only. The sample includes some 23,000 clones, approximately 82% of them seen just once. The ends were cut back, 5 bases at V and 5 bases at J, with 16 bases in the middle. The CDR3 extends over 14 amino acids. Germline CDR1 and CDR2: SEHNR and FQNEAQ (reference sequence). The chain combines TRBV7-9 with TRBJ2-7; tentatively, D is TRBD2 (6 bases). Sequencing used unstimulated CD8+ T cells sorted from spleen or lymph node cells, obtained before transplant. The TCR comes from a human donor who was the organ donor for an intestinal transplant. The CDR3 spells CASSPRDSLDEQYF. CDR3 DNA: TGTGCCAGCAGCCCCCGGGACTCCCTGGACGAGCAGTACTTC.